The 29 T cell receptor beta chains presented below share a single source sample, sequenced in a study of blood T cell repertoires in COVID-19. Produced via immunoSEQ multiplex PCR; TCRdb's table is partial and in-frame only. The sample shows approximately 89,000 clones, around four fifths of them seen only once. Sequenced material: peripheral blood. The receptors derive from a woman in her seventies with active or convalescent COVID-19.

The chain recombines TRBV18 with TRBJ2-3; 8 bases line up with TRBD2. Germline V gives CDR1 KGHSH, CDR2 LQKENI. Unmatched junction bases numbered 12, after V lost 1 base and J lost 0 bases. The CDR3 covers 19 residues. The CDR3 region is CASSPLLRGGRTSTDTQYF. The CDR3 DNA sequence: TGTGCCAGCTCACCACTCTTACGGGGGGGCCGCACTAGCACAGATACGCAGTATTTT.

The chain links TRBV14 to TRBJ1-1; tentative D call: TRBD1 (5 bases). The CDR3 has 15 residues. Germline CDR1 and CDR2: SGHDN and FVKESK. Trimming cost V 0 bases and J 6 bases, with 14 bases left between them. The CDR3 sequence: CASSQDRATLAEAFF. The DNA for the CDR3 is TGTGCCAGCAGCCAAGACAGGGCAACACTGGCTGAAGCTTTCTTT.

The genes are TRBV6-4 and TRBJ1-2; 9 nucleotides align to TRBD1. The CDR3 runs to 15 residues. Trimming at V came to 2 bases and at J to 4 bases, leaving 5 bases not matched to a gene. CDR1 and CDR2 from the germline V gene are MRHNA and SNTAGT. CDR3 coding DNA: TGTGCCAGCAGTGACAGACAGGGGGGCCCCTATGGCTACACCTTC. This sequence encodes CASSDRQGGPYGYTF.

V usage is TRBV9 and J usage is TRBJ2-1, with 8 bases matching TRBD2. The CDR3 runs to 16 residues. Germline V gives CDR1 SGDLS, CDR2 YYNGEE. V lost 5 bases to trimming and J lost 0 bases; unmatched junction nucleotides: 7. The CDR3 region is CASSISGASSYNEQFF. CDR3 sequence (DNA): TGTGCCAGCAGTATTAGCGGGGCGAGCTCCTACAATGAGCAGTTCTTC.

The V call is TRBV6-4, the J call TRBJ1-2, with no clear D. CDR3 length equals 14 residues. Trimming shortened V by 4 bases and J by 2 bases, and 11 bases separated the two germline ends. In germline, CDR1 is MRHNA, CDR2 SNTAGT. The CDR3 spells CASSVERGNYGYTF. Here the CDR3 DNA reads TGTGCCAGCAGTGTGGAACGAGGGAACTATGGCTACACCTTC.

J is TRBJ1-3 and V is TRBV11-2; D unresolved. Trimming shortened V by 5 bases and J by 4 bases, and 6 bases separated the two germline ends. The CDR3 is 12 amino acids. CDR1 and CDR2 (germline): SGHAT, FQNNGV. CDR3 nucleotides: TGTGCCAGCAGCCACGAGGGAAACACCATATATTTT. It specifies CASSHEGNTIYF.

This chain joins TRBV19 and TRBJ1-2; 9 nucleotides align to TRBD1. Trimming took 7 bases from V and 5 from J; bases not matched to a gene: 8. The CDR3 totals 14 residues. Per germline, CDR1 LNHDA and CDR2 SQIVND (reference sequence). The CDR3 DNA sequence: TGTGCCAGTACCCCGGGGACAGGGTGGTATGGCTACACCTTC. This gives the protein CASTPGTGWYGYTF.

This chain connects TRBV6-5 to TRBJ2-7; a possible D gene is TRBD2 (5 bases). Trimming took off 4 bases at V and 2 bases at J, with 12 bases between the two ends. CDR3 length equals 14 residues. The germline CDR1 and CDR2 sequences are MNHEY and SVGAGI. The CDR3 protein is CASSFLRGTYEQYF. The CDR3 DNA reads TGTGCCAGCAGTTTTCTACGGGGTACCTACGAGCAGTACTTC.

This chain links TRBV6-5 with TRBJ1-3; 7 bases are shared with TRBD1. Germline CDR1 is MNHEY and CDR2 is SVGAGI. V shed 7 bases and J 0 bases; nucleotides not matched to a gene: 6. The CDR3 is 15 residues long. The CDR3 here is CASTVRDSSGNTIYF. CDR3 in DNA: TGTGCCAGCACCGTTCGGGACAGCTCTGGAAACACCATATATTTT.

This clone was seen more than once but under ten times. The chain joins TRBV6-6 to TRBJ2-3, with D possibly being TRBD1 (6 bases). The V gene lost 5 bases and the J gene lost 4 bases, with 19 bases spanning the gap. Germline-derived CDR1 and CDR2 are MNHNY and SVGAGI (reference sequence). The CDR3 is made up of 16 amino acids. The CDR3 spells CASSLIPKGVADTQYF. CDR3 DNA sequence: TGTGCCAGCAGTCTTATACCGAAGGGGGTGGCAGATACGCAGTATTTT.

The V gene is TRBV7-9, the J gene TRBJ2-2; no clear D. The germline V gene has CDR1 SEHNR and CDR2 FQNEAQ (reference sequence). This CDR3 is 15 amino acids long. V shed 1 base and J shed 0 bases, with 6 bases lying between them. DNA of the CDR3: TGTGCCAGCAGCTTAGTCCTATCGAACACCGGGGAGCTGTTTTTT. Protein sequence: CASSLVLSNTGELFF.

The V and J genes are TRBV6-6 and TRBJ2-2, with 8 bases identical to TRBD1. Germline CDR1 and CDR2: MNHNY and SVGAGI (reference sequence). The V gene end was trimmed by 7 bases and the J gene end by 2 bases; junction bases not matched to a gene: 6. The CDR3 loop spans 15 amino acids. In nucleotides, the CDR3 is TGTGCCAGCAAACCTACAGGGGGTAACACCGGGGAGCTGTTTTTT. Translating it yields CASKPTGGNTGELFF.

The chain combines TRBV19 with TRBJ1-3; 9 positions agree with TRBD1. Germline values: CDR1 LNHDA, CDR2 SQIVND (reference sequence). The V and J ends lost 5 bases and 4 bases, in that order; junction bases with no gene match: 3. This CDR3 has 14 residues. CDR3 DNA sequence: TGTGCCAGTAGTCACAGGGGGCTCGGAAACACCATATATTTT. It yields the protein CASSHRGLGNTIYF.

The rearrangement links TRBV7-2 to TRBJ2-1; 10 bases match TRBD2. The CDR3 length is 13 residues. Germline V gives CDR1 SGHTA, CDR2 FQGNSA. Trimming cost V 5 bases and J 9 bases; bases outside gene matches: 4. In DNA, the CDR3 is TGTGCCAGCAGCCAGCGGGGGGGCCGTGAGCAGTTCTTC. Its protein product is CASSQRGGREQFF. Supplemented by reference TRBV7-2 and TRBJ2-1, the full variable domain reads GAGVSQSPSNKVTEKGKDVELRCDPISGHTALYWYRQSLGQGLEFLIYFQGNSAPDKSGLPSDRFSAERTGGSVSTLTIQRTQQEDSAVYLCASSQRGGREQFFGPGTRLTVL.

The CDR3 here is CASSVIPGTEAFF. The CDR3 DNA reads TGTGCCAGCAGTGTTATCCCCGGGACTGAAGCTTTCTTT. This rearrangement joins TRBV6-4 to TRBJ1-1; D not certain. The length of the CDR3 is 13 residues. With 4 bases removed from V and 5 bases from J, the gap between germline ends came to 11 bases. Germline V gene data show CDR1 as MRHNA and CDR2 as SNTAGT.

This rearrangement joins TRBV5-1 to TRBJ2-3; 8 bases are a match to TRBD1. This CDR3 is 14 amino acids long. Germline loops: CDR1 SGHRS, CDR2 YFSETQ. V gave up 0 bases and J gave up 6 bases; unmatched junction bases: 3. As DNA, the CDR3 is TGCGCCAGCAGCTTGGCGACAGGGGCGGATACGCAGTATTTT. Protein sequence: CASSLATGADTQYF.

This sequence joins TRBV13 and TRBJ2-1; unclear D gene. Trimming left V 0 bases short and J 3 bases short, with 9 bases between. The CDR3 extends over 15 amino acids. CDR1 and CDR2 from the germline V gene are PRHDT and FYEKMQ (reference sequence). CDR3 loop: CASSLGRRGYNEQFF. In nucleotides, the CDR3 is TGTGCCAGCAGCTTAGGAAGACGAGGCTACAATGAGCAGTTCTTC.

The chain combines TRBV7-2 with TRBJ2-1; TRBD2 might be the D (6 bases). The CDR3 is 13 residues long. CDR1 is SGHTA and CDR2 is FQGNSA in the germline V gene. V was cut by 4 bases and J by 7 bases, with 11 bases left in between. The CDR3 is CASSSGLQNEQFF. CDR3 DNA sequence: TGTGCCAGCAGCTCGGGACTCCAGAATGAGCAGTTCTTC.

The CDR3 nucleotides are TGTGCCAGCAGCGTAGGGTTTTTAGGGGTCGGATCCAAAAACATTCAGTACTTC. This translates into CASSVGFLGVGSKNIQYF. The rearrangement uses TRBV9 and TRBJ2-4; possibly TRBD1 for D (5 bases). The V end was cut by 0 bases, the J end by 2 bases, with 18 bases between. CDR3 length equals 18 residues. Germline CDR1 SGDLS, CDR2 YYNGEE.

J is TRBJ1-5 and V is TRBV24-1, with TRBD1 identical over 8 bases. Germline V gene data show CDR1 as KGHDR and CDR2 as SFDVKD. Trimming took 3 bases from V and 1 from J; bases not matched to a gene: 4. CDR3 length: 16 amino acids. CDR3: CATSDADRASNQPQHF. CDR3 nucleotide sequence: TGTGCCACCAGTGATGCGGACAGGGCAAGCAATCAGCCCCAGCATTTT.

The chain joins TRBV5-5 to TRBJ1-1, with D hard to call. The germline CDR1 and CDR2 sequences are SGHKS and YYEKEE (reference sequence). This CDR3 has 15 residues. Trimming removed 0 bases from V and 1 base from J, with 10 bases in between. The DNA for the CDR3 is TGTGCCAGCAGCTTGGATCCGGGAAAGAACACTGAAGCTTTCTTT. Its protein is CASSLDPGKNTEAFF.

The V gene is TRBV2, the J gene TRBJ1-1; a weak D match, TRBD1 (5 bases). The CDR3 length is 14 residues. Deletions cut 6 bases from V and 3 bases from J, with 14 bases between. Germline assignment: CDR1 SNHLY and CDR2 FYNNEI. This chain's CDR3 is CASRFAREDTEAFF. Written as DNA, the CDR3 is TGTGCCAGCAGGTTTGCCAGGGAGGACACTGAAGCTTTCTTT. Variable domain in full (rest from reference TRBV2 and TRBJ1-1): EPEVTQTPSHQVTQMGQEVILRCVPISNHLYFYWYRQILGQKVEFLVSFYNNEISEKSEIFDDQFSVERPDGSNFTLKIRSTKLEDSAMYFCASRFAREDTEAFFGQGTRLTVV.

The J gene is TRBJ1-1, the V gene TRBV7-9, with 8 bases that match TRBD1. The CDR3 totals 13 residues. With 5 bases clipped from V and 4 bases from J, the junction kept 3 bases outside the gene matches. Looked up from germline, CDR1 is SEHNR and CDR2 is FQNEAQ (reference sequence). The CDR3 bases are TGTGCCAGCAGCGTACAGGGGGGCACTGAAGCTTTCTTT. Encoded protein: CASSVQGGTEAFF. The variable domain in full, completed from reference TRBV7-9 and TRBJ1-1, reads DTGVSQNPRHKITKRGQNVTFRCDPISEHNRLYWYRQTLGQGPEFLTYFQNEAQLEKSRLLSDRFSAERPKGSFSTLEIQRTEQGDSAMYLCASSVQGGTEAFFGQGTRLTVV.

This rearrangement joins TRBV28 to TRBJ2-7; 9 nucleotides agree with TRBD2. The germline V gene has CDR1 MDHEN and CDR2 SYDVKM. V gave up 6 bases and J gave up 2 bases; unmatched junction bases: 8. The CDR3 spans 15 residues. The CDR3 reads CASSKAGGNAYEQYF. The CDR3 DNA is TGTGCCAGCAGCAAGGCGGGGGGGAATGCCTACGAGCAGTACTTC. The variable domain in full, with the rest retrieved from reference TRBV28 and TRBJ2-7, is DVKVTQSSRYLVKRTGEKVFLECVQDMDHENMFWYRQDPGLGLRLIYFSYDVKMKEKGDIPEGYSVSREKKERFSLILESASTNQTSMYLCASSKAGGNAYEQYFGPGTRLTVT.

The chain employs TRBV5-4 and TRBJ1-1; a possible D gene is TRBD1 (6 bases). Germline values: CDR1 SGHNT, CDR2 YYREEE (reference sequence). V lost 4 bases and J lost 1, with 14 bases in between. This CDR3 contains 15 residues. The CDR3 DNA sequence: TGTGCCAGCAGCACGGCACAGGGCCAGAACACTGAAGCTTTCTTT. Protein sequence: CASSTAQGQNTEAFF.

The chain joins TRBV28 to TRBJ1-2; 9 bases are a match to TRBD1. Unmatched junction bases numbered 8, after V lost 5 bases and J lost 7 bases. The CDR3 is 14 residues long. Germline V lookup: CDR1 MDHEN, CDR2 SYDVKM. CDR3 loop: CASSPPGQGFGYTF. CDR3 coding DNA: TGTGCCAGCAGTCCCCCGGGACAGGGTTTTGGCTACACCTTC.

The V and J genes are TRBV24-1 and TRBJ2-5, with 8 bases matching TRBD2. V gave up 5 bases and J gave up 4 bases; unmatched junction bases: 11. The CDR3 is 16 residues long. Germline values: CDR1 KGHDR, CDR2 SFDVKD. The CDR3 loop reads CATSAGGGLEGETQYF. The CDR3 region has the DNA TGTGCCACCAGTGCCGGGGGGGGCTTAGAGGGAGAGACCCAGTACTTC.

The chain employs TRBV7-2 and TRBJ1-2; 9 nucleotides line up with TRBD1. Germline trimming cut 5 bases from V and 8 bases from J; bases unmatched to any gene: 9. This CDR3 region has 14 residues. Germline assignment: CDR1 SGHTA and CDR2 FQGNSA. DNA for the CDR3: TGTGCCAGCAGCCCGGACAGGGGAGTTGTGGGCTACACCTTC. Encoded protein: CASSPDRGVVGYTF.

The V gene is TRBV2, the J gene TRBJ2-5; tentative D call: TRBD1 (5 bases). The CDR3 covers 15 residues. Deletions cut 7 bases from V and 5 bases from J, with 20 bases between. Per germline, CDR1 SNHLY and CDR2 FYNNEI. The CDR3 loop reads CASTEGHNSRETQYF. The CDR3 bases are TGTGCCAGCACCGAAGGACATAACTCCCGCGAGACCCAGTACTTC. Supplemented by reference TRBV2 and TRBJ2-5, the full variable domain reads EPEVTQTPSHQVTQMGQEVILRCVPISNHLYFYWYRQILGQKVEFLVSFYNNEISEKSEIFDDQFSVERPDGSNFTLKIRSTKLEDSAMYFCASTEGHNSRETQYFGPGTRLLVL.